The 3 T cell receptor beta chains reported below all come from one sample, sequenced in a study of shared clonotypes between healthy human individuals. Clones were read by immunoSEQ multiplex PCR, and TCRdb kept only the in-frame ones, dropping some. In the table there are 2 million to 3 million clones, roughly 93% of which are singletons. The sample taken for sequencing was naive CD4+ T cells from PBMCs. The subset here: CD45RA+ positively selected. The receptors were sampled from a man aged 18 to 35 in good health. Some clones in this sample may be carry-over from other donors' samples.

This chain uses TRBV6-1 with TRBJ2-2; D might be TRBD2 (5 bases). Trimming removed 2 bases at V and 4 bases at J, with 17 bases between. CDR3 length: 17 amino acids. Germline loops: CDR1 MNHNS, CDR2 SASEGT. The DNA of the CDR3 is TGTGCCAGCAGTGAAATCTTGGCTCTTGGAGGCACCGGGGAGCTGTTTTTT. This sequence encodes CASSEILALGGTGELFF.

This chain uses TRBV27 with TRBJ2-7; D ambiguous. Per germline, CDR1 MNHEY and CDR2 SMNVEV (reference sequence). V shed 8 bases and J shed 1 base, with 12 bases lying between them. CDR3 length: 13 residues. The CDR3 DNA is TGTGCCAGCCTGGCAGGAAGTTCCTACGAGCAGTACTTC. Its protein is CASLAGSSYEQYF.

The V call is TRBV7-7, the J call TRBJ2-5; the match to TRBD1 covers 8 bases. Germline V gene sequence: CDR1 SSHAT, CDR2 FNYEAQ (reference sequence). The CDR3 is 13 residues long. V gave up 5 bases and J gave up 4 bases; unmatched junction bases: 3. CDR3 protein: CASSPGGSETQYF. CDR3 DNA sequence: TGTGCCAGCAGCCCAGGGGGCTCAGAGACCCAGTACTTC.